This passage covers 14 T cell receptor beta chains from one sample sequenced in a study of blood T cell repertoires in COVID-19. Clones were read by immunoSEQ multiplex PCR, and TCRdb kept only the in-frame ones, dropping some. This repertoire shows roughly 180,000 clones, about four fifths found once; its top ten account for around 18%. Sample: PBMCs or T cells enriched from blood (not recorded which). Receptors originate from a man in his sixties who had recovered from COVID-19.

This CDR3 is CASSQGTGPLIEKLFF. In nucleotides, the CDR3 is TGTGCCAGCAGCCAAGGGACAGGGCCGTTGATTGAAAAACTGTTTTTT. The chain couples TRBV14 to TRBJ1-4, with 8 bases that match TRBD1. V was clipped by 1 base and J by 7 bases; unmatched bases: 8. CDR3 size: 16 residues. The V gene's germline CDR1 is SGHDN and CDR2 FVKESK.

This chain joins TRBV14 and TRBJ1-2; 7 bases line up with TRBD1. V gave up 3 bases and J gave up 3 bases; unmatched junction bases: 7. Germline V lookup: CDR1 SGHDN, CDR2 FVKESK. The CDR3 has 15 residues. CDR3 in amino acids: CASSHDRDGDYGYTF. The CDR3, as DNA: TGTGCCAGCAGCCATGACAGGGATGGGGACTATGGCTACACCTTC.

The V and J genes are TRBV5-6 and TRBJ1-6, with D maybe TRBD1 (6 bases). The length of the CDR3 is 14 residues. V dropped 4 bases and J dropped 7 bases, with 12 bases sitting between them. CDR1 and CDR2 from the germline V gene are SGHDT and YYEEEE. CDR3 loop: CASSRTGLNSPLHF. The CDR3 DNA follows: TGTGCCAGCAGCAGAACAGGGCTGAATTCACCCCTCCACTTT.

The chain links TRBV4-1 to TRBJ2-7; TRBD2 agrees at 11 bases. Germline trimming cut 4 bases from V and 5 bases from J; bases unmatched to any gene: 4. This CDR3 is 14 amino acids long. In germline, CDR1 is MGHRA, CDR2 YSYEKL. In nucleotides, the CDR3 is TGCGCCAGCAGCCCAATAGCGGGAGGGCACGAGCAGTACTTC. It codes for CASSPIAGGHEQYF.

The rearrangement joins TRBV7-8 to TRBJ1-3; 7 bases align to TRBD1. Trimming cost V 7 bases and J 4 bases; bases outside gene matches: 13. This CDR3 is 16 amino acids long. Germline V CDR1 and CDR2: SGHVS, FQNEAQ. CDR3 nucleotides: TGTGCCAGCAAAAAAGACAGGGCGGTCGCGGGAAACACCATATATTTT. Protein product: CASKKDRAVAGNTIYF.

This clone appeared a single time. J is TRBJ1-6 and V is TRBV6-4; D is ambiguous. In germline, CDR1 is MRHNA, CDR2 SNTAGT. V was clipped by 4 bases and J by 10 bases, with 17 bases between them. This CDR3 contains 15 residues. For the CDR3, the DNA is TGTGCCAGCAGTGTCATTGGGGAGGGATTATCACCCCTCCACTTT. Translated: CASSVIGEGLSPLHF.

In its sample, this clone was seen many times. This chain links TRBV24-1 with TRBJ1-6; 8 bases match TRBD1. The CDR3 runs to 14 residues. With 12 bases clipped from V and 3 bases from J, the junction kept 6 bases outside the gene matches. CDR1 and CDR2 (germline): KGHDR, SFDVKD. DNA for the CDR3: TGTGCCCCGTCCAGGGGGCTCTATAATTCACCCCTCCACTTT. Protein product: CAPSRGLYNSPLHF.

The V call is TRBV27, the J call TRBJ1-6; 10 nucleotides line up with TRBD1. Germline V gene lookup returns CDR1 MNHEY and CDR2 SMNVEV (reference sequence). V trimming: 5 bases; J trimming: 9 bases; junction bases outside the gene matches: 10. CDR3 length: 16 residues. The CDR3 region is CASSTGDRGFGSPLHF. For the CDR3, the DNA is TGTGCCAGCAGTACAGGGGACAGGGGTTTCGGTTCACCCCTCCACTTT.

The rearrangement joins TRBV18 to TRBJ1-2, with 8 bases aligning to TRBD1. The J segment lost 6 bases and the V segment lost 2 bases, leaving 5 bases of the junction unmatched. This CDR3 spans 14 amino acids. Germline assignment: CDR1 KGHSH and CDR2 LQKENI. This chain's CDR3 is CASSPNTGGNGYTF. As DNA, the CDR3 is TGTGCCAGCTCACCAAATACAGGGGGAAATGGCTACACCTTC. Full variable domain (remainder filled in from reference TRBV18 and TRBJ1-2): NAGVMQNPRHLVRRRGQEARLRCSPMKGHSHVYWYRQLPEEGLKFMVYLQKENIIDESGMPKERFSAEFPKEGPSILRIQQVVRGDSAAYFCASSPNTGGNGYTFGSGTRLTVV.

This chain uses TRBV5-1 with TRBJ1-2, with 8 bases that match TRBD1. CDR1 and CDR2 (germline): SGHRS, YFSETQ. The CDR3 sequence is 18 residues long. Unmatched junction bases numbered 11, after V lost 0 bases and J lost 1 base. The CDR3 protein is CASSLAPSQGQVNYGYTF. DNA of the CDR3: TGCGCCAGCAGCTTGGCCCCAAGTCAGGGACAGGTTAACTATGGCTACACCTTC.

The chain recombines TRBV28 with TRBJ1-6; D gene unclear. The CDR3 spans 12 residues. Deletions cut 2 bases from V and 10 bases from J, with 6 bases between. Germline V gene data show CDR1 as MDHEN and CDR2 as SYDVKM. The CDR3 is CASSLERSPLHF. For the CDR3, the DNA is TGTGCCAGCAGTTTAGAACGGTCACCCCTCCACTTT.

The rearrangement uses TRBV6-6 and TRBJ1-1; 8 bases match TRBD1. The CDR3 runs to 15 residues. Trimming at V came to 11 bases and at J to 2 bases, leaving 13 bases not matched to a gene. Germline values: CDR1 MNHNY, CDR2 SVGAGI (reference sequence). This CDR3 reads CASCWTGRRNTEAFF. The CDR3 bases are TGTGCCTCTTGCTGGACAGGGAGGAGAAACACTGAAGCTTTCTTT.

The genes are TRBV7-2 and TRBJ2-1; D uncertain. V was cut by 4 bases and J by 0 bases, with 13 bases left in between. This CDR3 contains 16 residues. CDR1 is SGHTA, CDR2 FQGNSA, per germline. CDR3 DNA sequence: TGTGCCAGCAGCTCAACGGGTAAGATCTCCTACAATGAGCAGTTCTTC. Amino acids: CASSSTGKISYNEQFF.

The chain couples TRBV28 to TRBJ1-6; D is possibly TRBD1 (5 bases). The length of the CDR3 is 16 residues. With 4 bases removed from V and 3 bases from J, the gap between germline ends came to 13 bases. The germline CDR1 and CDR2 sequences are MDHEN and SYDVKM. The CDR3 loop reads CASSSSREGYNSPLHF. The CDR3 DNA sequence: TGTGCCAGCAGTTCCAGCAGGGAGGGCTATAATTCACCCCTCCACTTT.